This T cell receptor (beta chain) was recorded in a study of blood T cell repertoires in COVID-19 (dated by TCRdb to the early 2020s). About the investigation overall: Samples from collaborators originated in the United States, Italy and Spain and spanned both the acute and convalescent phases of COVID-19. Deeply sampled blood TCRbeta repertoires from subjects exposed to, actively infected with, or recovered from COVID-19 were included in the dataset. The material from the prospective study consisted of cDNA or gDNA derived from T cells, B-cell-depleted T cells, or PBMCs. The repertoires were released in a freely available public database intended as a resource for research on the immune response to SARS-CoV-2. A de-identified subject ID, COVID-19 status, age in years and sex were almost always included in the sample metadata. Samples were obtained from the ongoing ImmuneRACE study (first 160 participants) and from about 1,300 subjects provided by 6 global collaborators. HLA class I and class II types, where available, came from metadata supplied by the sample provider rather than from assay-based typing. The full study reports these points: How much clinical and demographic metadata was included differed by source and by participant, and the metadata was provided uncurated.

Collaborating institutions collected whole blood in K2EDTA tubes following their own protocols. Collaborator samples were shipped for TCRbeta analysis as frozen whole blood, isolated PBMCs, or DNA extracted from either sample type. The immunoSEQ Assay, a bias-controlled multiplex PCR, was used to amplify TCRbeta CDR3 regions from genomic DNA. Per the authors' processing: Within the assay, amplification of reference gene primers was used to estimate how many nucleated cells each sample contained. To quantify the absolute abundance of each unique TCRbeta CDR3 rearrangement, sequence reads were collapsed and filtered. Productive Simpson clonality was computed per sample as the square root of Simpson's diversity index over productive rearrangements. In TCRdb, the immuneACCESS table is reduced to in-frame sequences with V and J assigned. These tables do not hold every clone; where another copy was compared, an unresolved V gene accounts for under half, and the others remain unexplained. The DNA was the basis for D and trimming; V, J and clone size are from that table. Across this sample there are 45,000 to 55,000 clones, with 90% seen only once. About 8.6% of the sample goes to the ten largest clones.

With respect to this clone: This receptor's antigen is unknown. No base-level quality is on record; no much larger clone is a single base apart.

The CDR1 and CDR2 encoded by the germline V gene are SGHTA and FQGNSA. Trimming at the junction amounts to 0 bases on V and 1 base on J, and the germline ends lie 6 bases apart. There are 14 amino acids in the CDR3, from cysteine to phenylalanine inclusive. Only the CDR3 part of the read is kept: 42 bases, read in frame from the first base. The specimen sequenced was peripheral blood. The sequence was obtained from a woman in her thirties or forties with active COVID-19. The sequence joins TRBV7-2 to TRBJ2-5; confidence is insufficient to name the D gene. The CDR3 loop reads CASSLAGPQETQYF. In nucleotide form, the sequence is TGTGCCAGCAGCTTAGCCGGTCCCCAAGAGACCCAGTACTTC.